This entry lists 16 T cell receptor beta chains sequenced from one sample in a study of T cells after posttransplantation cyclophosphamide. Produced via immunoSEQ multiplex PCR; TCRdb's table is partial and in-frame only. In total the sample includes 40,000 to 45,000 clones, none of them seen once. The material sequenced was PBMCs. The receptors were sampled from a man aged 35 to 55 in good health, CMV-negative, and a related stem cell transplant donor.

The chain recombines TRBV9 with TRBJ2-7, with 7 nucleotides matching TRBD1. V lost 4 bases, J lost 3 bases, and 7 bases stayed unmatched. This CDR3 spans 14 amino acids. The germline V gene has CDR1 SGDLS and CDR2 YYNGEE. The CDR3 DNA reads as TGTGCCAGCAGCCCGGGACAGAGTAACTACGAGCAGTACTTC. Protein: CASSPGQSNYEQYF.

This clone showed up many times. The chain uses TRBV10-3 and TRBJ2-3, with D possibly TRBD1 on 6 matching bases. CDR3 size: 17 residues. V was shortened by 3 bases and J by 2 bases, with 18 bases between the two germline ends. The V gene's germline CDR1 is ENHRY and CDR2 SYGVKD. The CDR3 nucleotides read TGTGCCATCAGTGATCTTAAGAAGGACAGCTCCACAGATACGCAGTATTTT. It encodes CAISDLKKDSSTDTQYF.

This clone was detected ten times or more. The chain carries TRBV10-3 and TRBJ1-2, with D perhaps matching TRBD1 (5 bases). The germline CDR1 and CDR2 sequences are ENHRY and SYGVKD. The CDR3 contains 15 residues. V lost 6 bases to trimming and J lost 1 base, with 15 bases between them. The CDR3 DNA sequence: TGTGCCATCAGCGAGGGGAGGGTGCTTAACTATGGCTACACCTTC. Amino acids: CAISEGRVLNYGYTF.

The sample holds many counts of this clone. This sequence joins TRBV9 and TRBJ2-3, with D possibly being TRBD1 (6 bases). Germline values: CDR1 SGDLS, CDR2 YYNGEE. The V and J ends lost 3 bases and 6 bases respectively, with 8 bases between them. This CDR3 is built from 12 residues. CDR3 coding DNA: TGTGCCAGCAGCGACAGGGAGGATACGCAGTATTTT. Amino acid sequence: CASSDREDTQYF.

This clone came up a few times. This chain uses TRBV14 with TRBJ2-2; 9 nucleotides agree with TRBD1. The CDR3 consists of 17 residues. Trimming removed 1 base from V and 0 bases from J; junction bases left unmatched: 3. Germline values: CDR1 SGHDN, CDR2 FVKESK. In DNA, the CDR3 is TGTGCCAGCAGCCAAGGGGGACAGGGCCCGAACACCGGGGAGCTGTTTTTT. The encoded protein is CASSQGGQGPNTGELFF.

The rearrangement links TRBV6-5 to TRBJ1-6, with D tentatively TRBD1 (6 bases). V dropped 6 bases and J dropped 13 bases, with 19 bases sitting between them. In germline, CDR1 is MNHEY, CDR2 SVGAGI. The CDR3 covers 14 residues. This CDR3 reads CASSPQGTNRPLHF. CDR3 nucleotides: TGTGCCAGCAGCCCACAGGGCACAAATCGGCCCCTCCACTTT.

This clone appeared a few times. The chain joins TRBV19 to TRBJ2-5; 8 nucleotides agree with TRBD1. CDR1 and CDR2 (germline): LNHDA, SQIVND (reference sequence). CDR3 length: 17 residues. V lost 5 bases and J lost 3; bases outside the gene matches: 14. In DNA, the CDR3 is TGTGCCAGTAGTTCCCCCAGACAGGGGCTGGGGAAAGAGACCCAGTACTTC. Translated: CASSSPRQGLGKETQYF.

This clone was counted at least ten times. This chain's CDR3 is CASSYSAGFGANVLTF. For the CDR3, the DNA is TGTGCCAGCAGTTACTCGGCAGGGTTCGGGGCCAACGTCCTGACTTTC. V usage is TRBV6-5 and J usage is TRBJ2-6, with D maybe TRBD1 (5 bases). The ends were cut back, 0 bases at V and 4 bases at J, with 10 bases in the middle. CDR3 length equals 16 residues. CDR1 is MNHEY, CDR2 SVGAGI, per germline.

This clone was picked up many times. The chain employs TRBV2 and TRBJ2-7, with 8 bases fitting TRBD1. CDR1 SNHLY and CDR2 FYNNEI come from the germline V gene. J gave up 2 bases and V 4 bases, and 4 bases lay outside the gene matches. The CDR3 runs 14 residues. The chain's CDR3 is CASSAGQVTYEQYV. CDR3 coding DNA: TGTGCCAGCAGTGCGGGACAGGTTACCTACGAGCAGTACGTC.

This clone was counted many times. The rearrangement links TRBV6-1 to TRBJ1-1, with D unresolved. Germline CDR1 reads MNHNS; CDR2 reads SASEGT. The CDR3 totals 14 residues. V shed 6 bases and J shed 3 bases, with 14 bases lying between them. CDR3: CASRGPKKDTEAFF. CDR3 DNA sequence: TGTGCCAGCAGGGGCCCCAAGAAGGACACTGAAGCTTTCTTT.

The CDR3, as DNA: TGTGCCAGCAGCGTTGGACAGGACTATGGCTACACCTTC. This codes for CASSVGQDYGYTF. The chain links TRBV9 to TRBJ1-2; 7 nucleotides line up with TRBD1. Germline lookup yields CDR1 SGDLS and CDR2 YYNGEE. V was pared by 2 bases and J by 3 bases, with 1 base of the junction left unmatched. The CDR3 is made up of 13 amino acids.

This clone came up many times. The chain has TRBV4-2 and TRBJ2-3; 10 nucleotides line up with TRBD2. Trimming took 0 bases from V and 1 from J; bases not matched to a gene: 10. The CDR3 is 19 amino acids. In germline, CDR1 is LGHNA, CDR2 YNFKEQ. The CDR3 coding sequence is TGTGCCAGCAGCCAAGATTGGCTAGCGGGAGTAATAGGCACAGATACGCAGTATTTT. The encoded protein is CASSQDWLAGVIGTDTQYF.

This clone was detected ten times or more. The chain couples TRBV15 to TRBJ2-3; TRBD2 aligns across 10 bases. Germline V gene data show CDR1 as LNHNV and CDR2 as YYDKDF (reference sequence). This CDR3 contains 13 residues. With 10 bases clipped from V and 7 bases from J, the junction kept 8 bases outside the gene matches. CDR3 loop: CAMGSGGANTQYF. The CDR3 nucleotides read TGTGCCATGGGAAGCGGGGGGGCAAATACGCAGTATTTT.

This clone occurred many times. The V gene is TRBV11-2, the J gene TRBJ2-7; TRBD1 aligns across 7 bases. CDR3 length: 15 residues. Trimming cost V 5 bases and J 0 bases; bases outside gene matches: 7. Germline V gene lookup returns CDR1 SGHAT and CDR2 FQNNGV. The CDR3 DNA reads as TGTGCCAGCAGCCAAGCAGGGGACAGCTCCTACGAGCAGTACTTC. Translation gives CASSQAGDSSYEQYF.

This clone was seen repeatedly, ten times or more. This chain connects TRBV7-2 to TRBJ2-1; 9 bases match TRBD2. Germline lookup yields CDR1 SGHTA and CDR2 FQGNSA. The length of the CDR3 is 15 residues. The trim removed 1 base at V and 9 bases at J, leaving 7 bases unmatched. The CDR3 DNA follows: TGTGCCAGCAGCTTAGATTTGCGGGGGGGCGGTGAGCAGTTCTTC. Amino acid sequence: CASSLDLRGGGEQFF.

This clone was counted at least ten times. The gene calls are TRBV2 and TRBJ2-2, with D perhaps matching TRBD1 (5 bases). From germline, CDR1 is SNHLY and CDR2 FYNNEI. The ends were cut back, 5 bases at V and 0 bases at J, with 13 bases in the middle. The CDR3 sequence is 16 residues long. CDR3 coding DNA: TGTGCCAGCAGTCTGGTCCGACAGCCGAACACCGGGGAGCTGTTTTTT. Translation: CASSLVRQPNTGELFF.